These 2 T cell receptor beta chains were sequenced from one sample in a study of T and B cells in COVID-19 patients. Multiplex PCR with BIOMED2 TRB-A/B primer pools amplified TRB rearrangements. MiXCR was run by TCRdb on the multiplex PCR reads, yielding one entry per CDR3 protein. Here the sample spans over a thousand distinct CDR3 sequences, under 30% being singletons. TRB was amplified from about 240-490 ng of blood genomic DNA. Sequencing was carried out using blood. The receptors were gathered from a human donor with active COVID-19.

The chain employs TRBV19 and TRBJ1-3; D call uncertain. Germline CDR1 reads LNHDA; CDR2 reads SQIVND (reference sequence). The V end lost 9 bases, the J end lost 0 bases, and 15 bases lay between the germline ends. The CDR3 contains 15 residues. CDR3 protein: CASSNGLSSGNTIYF. For the CDR3, the DNA is TGTGCCAGCTCTAACGGCCTTTCCTCTGGAAACACCATATATTTT.

Details on this clonotype: It is likely a read error, because the conserved phenylalanine at the end of the CDR3 is missing. Because the CDR3's place on the DNA is in doubt, the DNA is left out and the CDR3 is given as listed by TCRdb. The V and J genes are TRBV19 and TRBJ2-3; whether TRBD1, the table's D call, matches the DNA was not checked. The CDR3 has 16 residues if both end residues are counted. Germline V CDR1 and CDR2: LNHDA, SQIVND (reference sequence). CDR3 amino acids: CASSREGQRSTDTQDC.